These 32 T cell receptor beta chains share one sample of origin, sequenced in a study of CD8+CD57+ T cells in acquired aplastic anemia. The TCR beta profiling, which covered VDJ combination and CDR3 sequence, was carried out using genomic DNA as the template. TCRdb analysed the reads with MiXCR anew, one entry per CDR3 protein. Here the sample spans roughly 200,000 distinct CDR3 sequences, roughly 57% being singletons. What was sequenced was sorted CD4+, CD8+, or CD8+CD57+ T cells (not recorded which) from PBMCs. These receptors all stem from a human donor in good health.

Points on this clonotype: Compared with germline, one end of the junction differs, possibly owing to a read error. The chain uses TRBV20-1 and TRBJ1-6, with D unclear. The CDR3 is 16 residues long. Per the germline V gene, CDR1 is DFQATT and CDR2 is SNEGSKA (reference sequence). CDR3 amino acids: CSALHRTSVYRSPPHF. The CDR3 DNA reads TGCAGTGCTCTTCACCGGACCTCAGTTTATCGGTCACCCCCCCACTTT.

This clonotype has ten or more counts. This rearrangement joins TRBV7-9 to TRBJ2-5, with 7 bases that match TRBD1. Germline CDR1 SEHNR, CDR2 FQNEAQ (reference sequence). This CDR3 comprises 15 residues. Unmatched junction bases numbered 10, after V lost 5 bases and J lost 4 bases. CDR3 in amino acids: CASSPRQGERETQYF. The CDR3 DNA sequence: TGTGCCAGCAGCCCAAGACAGGGAGAGAGAGAGACCCAGTACTTC.

To note about this clonotype: This could be a read error, since a much larger clone is one nucleotide away. This sequence joins TRBV6-4 and TRBJ2-7; 10 nucleotides line up with TRBD1. J lost 7 bases, V lost 2 bases, and 11 bases had no gene match. Germline V lookup: CDR1 MRHNA, CDR2 SNTAGT. CDR3 size: 16 residues. The CDR3, as DNA: TGTGCCAGCAGTGACCCACCGGGACAGGGGTCTAATGAGCAGTACTTC. It translates to CASSDPPGQGSNEQYF.

This clonotype was detected ten times or more. The chain carries TRBV15 and TRBJ2-3, with D unclear. CDR1 is LNHNV, CDR2 YYDKDF, per germline (reference sequence). This CDR3 has 13 residues. Trimming cost V 4 bases and J 5 bases, with 10 bases left between them. CDR3 residues: CATSTSRVDTQYF. The CDR3 DNA is TGTGCCACCAGCACCTCTAGAGTAGATACGCAGTATTTT.

V usage is TRBV24-1 and J usage is TRBJ2-5; D possibly uses TRBD1 or TRBD2 (5 bases each). Germline CDR1 is KGHDR and CDR2 is SFDVKD. CDR3 length: 15 amino acids. V was clipped by 2 bases and J by 5 bases, with 14 bases between them. CDR3 in DNA: TGTGCCACCAGTGATTCCGGGACGGCGAGGGAGACCCAGTACTTC. This codes for CATSDSGTARETQYF.

This clonotype occurred a few times. The CDR3 spells CATSDPQGTSYNEQFF. As DNA, the CDR3 is TGTGCCACCAGTGACCCACAGGGGACTTCCTACAATGAGCAGTTCTTC. The gene calls are TRBV24-1 and TRBJ2-1; the D gene is possibly TRBD1 (7 bases). The CDR3 is made up of 16 amino acids. Between the trimmed V and J ends, which lost 4 bases and 1 base, there was a span of 13 bases. Germline V gene sequence: CDR1 KGHDR, CDR2 SFDVKD.

The chain carries TRBV2 and TRBJ2-7; TRBD2 matches 7 bases. Germline lookup yields CDR1 SNHLY and CDR2 FYNNEI. V dropped 5 bases and J dropped 4; count of bases not matched to a gene: 8. This CDR3 has 14 residues. As DNA, the CDR3 is TGTGCCAGCAGTCCGGGACGGGGGGAATACGAGCAGTACTTC. It translates to CASSPGRGEYEQYF.

V and J are TRBV5-1 and TRBJ2-5; weak D call: TRBD2 (6 bases). Germline V CDR1 and CDR2: SGHRS, YFSETQ. Trimming took 5 bases from V and 0 from J, leaving 17 bases between them. The CDR3 contains 16 residues. DNA for the CDR3: TGCGCCAGCAGACTAACCGTTGGACTAAACCAAGAGACCCAGTACTTC. Residues: CASRLTVGLNQETQYF.

A remark on this clonotype: Lacking the conserved final phenylalanine or tryptophan, this CDR3 likely reflects a read error. The gene calls are TRBV19 and TRBJ1-2; D gene uncertain. CDR3 length equals 14 residues. Looked up from germline, CDR1 is LNHDA and CDR2 is SQIVND (reference sequence). CDR3 loop: CASGIVGQFYGYTL. Here the CDR3 DNA reads TGTGCCAGTGGTATAGTAGGGCAGTTCTATGGCTACACCCTC.

This clonotype was seen repeatedly, ten times or more. V and J are TRBV7-9 and TRBJ2-2; 12 bases line up with TRBD1. Germline V gene data show CDR1 as SEHNR and CDR2 as FQNEAQ (reference sequence). The CDR3 totals 16 residues. V gave up 5 bases and J gave up 4 bases; unmatched junction bases: 5. CDR3 residues: CASSAWDRGRTGELFF. CDR3 in DNA: TGTGCCAGCAGCGCTTGGGACAGGGGGCGCACCGGGGAGCTGTTTTTT. Based on the CDR3 plus reference TRBV7-9 and TRBJ2-2, the full variable domain is DTGVSQNPRHKITKRGQNVTFRCDPISEHNRLYWYRQTLGQGPEFLTYFQNEAQLEKSRLLSDRFSAERPKGSFSTLEIQRTEQGDSAMYLCASSAWDRGRTGELFFGEGSRLTVL.

The rearrangement uses TRBV7-4 and TRBJ2-7, with D unclear. CDR3 size: 11 residues. Germline CDR1 and CDR2: SGHVT and SQSDAQ. The V gene lost 2 bases and the J gene lost 7 bases, with 6 bases spanning the gap. CDR3 DNA sequence: TGTGCCAGCAGCTTATTGCGGGAGCAGTACTTC. Its protein product is CASSLLREQYF.

A single count supports this clonotype. The chain joins TRBV7-9 to TRBJ2-1; 9 bases map to TRBD2. The CDR3 totals 14 residues. The germline CDR1 and CDR2 sequences are SEHNR and FQNEAQ (reference sequence). Unmatched junction bases numbered 4, after V lost 7 bases and J lost 3 bases. CDR3 in DNA: TGTGCCAGCAAACTGACTAGCGGCTACAATGAGCAGTTCTTC. This sequence encodes CASKLTSGYNEQFF. The variable domain in full, completed from reference TRBV7-9 and TRBJ2-1, reads DTGVSQNPRHKITKRGQNVTFRCDPISEHNRLYWYRQTLGQGPEFLTYFQNEAQLEKSRLLSDRFSAERPKGSFSTLEIQRTEQGDSAMYLCASKLTSGYNEQFFGPGTRLTVL.

This clonotype has only a few counts. The chain couples TRBV11-2 to TRBJ2-3, with 10 bases fitting TRBD1. This CDR3 region has 15 residues. Germline loops: CDR1 SGHAT, CDR2 FQNNGV. J was trimmed by 0 bases and V by 5 bases; bases with no gene match: 2. CDR3 in amino acids: CASSRQGASTDTQYF. In DNA, the CDR3 is TGTGCCAGCAGCCGACAGGGGGCCAGCACAGATACGCAGTATTTT.

The rearrangement joins TRBV5-5 to TRBJ1-2, with a weak D call TRBD1 (5 bases). Germline V gene lookup returns CDR1 SGHKS and CDR2 YYEKEE (reference sequence). CDR3 length: 14 amino acids. Trimming pared 2 bases from V and 12 bases from J, leaving 20 bases between. CDR3 amino acids: CASSLGPGLAGDTF. CDR3 DNA sequence: TGTGCCAGCAGCTTAGGTCCGGGACTAGCGGGGGACACCTTC.

The chain links TRBV5-4 to TRBJ1-2; D unresolved. Trimming left V 4 bases short and J 4 bases short, with 20 bases between. The CDR3 is made up of 16 amino acids. Looked up from germline, CDR1 is SGHNT and CDR2 is YYREEE (reference sequence). The CDR3 bases are TGTGCCAGCAGCCAAGATCGGGTAGAGACTTCCTATGGCTACACCTTC. Residues: CASSQDRVETSYGYTF.

This clonotype was counted ten times or more. This chain links TRBV6-1 with TRBJ1-5; unclear D gene. CDR3 length: 13 residues. Germline assignment: CDR1 MNHNS and CDR2 SASEGT. Trimming took 2 bases from V and 4 from J, leaving 6 bases between them. The CDR3 DNA reads TGTGCCAGCAGTGAATATGAGAATCAGCCCCAGCATTTT. Protein product: CASSEYENQPQHF.

The V gene is TRBV28, the J gene TRBJ1-1; a weak D match, TRBD1 (6 bases). The CDR3 loop spans 13 amino acids. CDR1 MDHEN and CDR2 SYDVKM come from the germline V gene. The V gene lost 6 bases and the J gene lost 11 bases, with 19 bases spanning the gap. The CDR3 nucleotides read TGTGCCAGCAGGAAGGAGACAGGTACGGTCGCTTTCTTT. The encoded protein is CASRKETGTVAFF.

This clonotype was found many times. CDR3 sequence: CAWTDKAFNEQFF. The CDR3 DNA reads TGTGCCTGGACCGACAAGGCATTCAATGAGCAGTTCTTC. The rearrangement joins TRBV30 to TRBJ2-1; D uncertain. This CDR3 has 13 residues. Germline values: CDR1 GTSNPN, CDR2 SVGIG (reference sequence). V was cut by 4 bases and J by 6 bases, with 13 bases left in between.

Points on this clonotype: One junction end does not reproduce the germline sequence, and a read error may be involved. The gene calls are TRBV20-1 and TRBJ1-4, with 8 nucleotides matching TRBD1. The CDR3 is 13 amino acids. The V gene's germline CDR1 is DFQATT and CDR2 SNEGSKA (reference sequence). CDR3 amino acids: CSARTGGNEKLFF. The CDR3 nucleotides are TGCAGTGCTAGAACAGGGGGTAATGAAAAACTTTTTTTT.

V is TRBV20-1 and J is TRBJ2-1; D unclear. The V end lost 0 bases, the J end lost 4 bases, and 10 bases lay between the germline ends. Looked up from germline, CDR1 is DFQATT and CDR2 is SNEGSKA (reference sequence). There are 14 residues in the CDR3. The CDR3 region is CSARDQSEYNEQFF. The CDR3 coding sequence is TGCAGTGCTAGAGATCAGTCGGAGTACAATGAGCAGTTCTTC.

V is TRBV25-1 and J is TRBJ2-5; maybe TRBD1 (6 bases). Germline V gives CDR1 MGHDK, CDR2 SYGVNS. Trimming cost V 3 bases and J 2 bases, with 19 bases left between them. The CDR3 loop spans 17 amino acids. CDR3 nucleotides: TGTGCCAGCAGTGACCTGACAGGCGACCTCCGACAAGAGACCCAGTACTTC. It specifies CASSDLTGDLRQETQYF.

This clonotype was seen at least ten times. The rearrangement uses TRBV6-5 and TRBJ2-7; D is uncertain. Trimming took 6 bases from V and 2 from J, leaving 11 bases between them. The CDR3 runs 13 residues. Per the germline V gene, CDR1 is MNHEY and CDR2 is SVGAGI. CDR3 sequence: CASSLGVPYEQYF. As DNA, the CDR3 is TGTGCCAGCAGCCTCGGCGTCCCCTACGAGCAGTACTTC.

The chain uses TRBV29-1 and TRBJ2-7; possibly TRBD1 for D (5 bases). The V gene lost 6 bases and the J gene lost 3 bases, with 12 bases spanning the gap. The V gene's germline CDR1 is SQVTM and CDR2 ANQGSEA. This CDR3 has 12 amino acids. This chain's CDR3 is CSVAGSHYEQYF. For the CDR3, the DNA is TGCAGCGTAGCAGGGTCCCACTACGAGCAGTACTTC.

The sample holds a few counts of this clonotype. This chain links TRBV19 with TRBJ1-2; 7 bases match TRBD1. This CDR3 contains 13 residues. CDR1 is LNHDA and CDR2 is SQIVND in the germline V gene (reference sequence). V shed 4 bases and J 4 bases; nucleotides not matched to a gene: 3. For the CDR3, the DNA is TGTGCCAGTAGTAGGGGACAGTCCTATGGCTACACCTTC. Amino acid sequence: CASSRGQSYGYTF.

The chain has TRBV15 and TRBJ2-3; D is perhaps TRBD1 (6 bases). The V end lost 7 bases, the J end lost 0 bases, and 20 bases lay between the germline ends. This CDR3 contains 17 residues. Germline assignment: CDR1 LNHNV and CDR2 YYDKDF (reference sequence). DNA for the CDR3: TGTGCCACCAAGACCGATCAGGGGCGTCCTAGCACAGATACGCAGTATTTT. Its translation: CATKTDQGRPSTDTQYF. The whole variable domain, filled in from reference TRBV15 and TRBJ2-3, reads DAMVIQNPRYQVTQFGKPVTLSCSQTLNHNVMYWYQQKSSQAPKLLFHYYDKDFNNEADTPDNFQSRRPNTSFCFLDIRSPGLGDTAMYLCATKTDQGRPSTDTQYFGPGTRLTVL.

Worth noting for this clonotype: One end of the junction varies from germline; a read error may be responsible. The V gene is TRBV12-3 or TRBV12-4, the J gene TRBJ1-5, with 9 nucleotides matching TRBD1. The CDR3 is 16 amino acids. Written as DNA, the CDR3 is TGTGCCAGTAGTTTAGTATCGGGACAGGGACGGCAGCCCCAGCATTTT. Protein sequence: CASSLVSGQGRQPQHF.

The CDR3: CASIAGESSSYEQYF. The CDR3 coding sequence is TGTGCCAGCATAGCGGGGGAATCGAGCTCCTACGAGCAGTACTTC. The V gene is TRBV2, the J gene TRBJ2-7; TRBD2 aligns across 9 bases. Trimming removed 7 bases from V and 0 bases from J; junction bases left unmatched: 7. The CDR3 consists of 15 residues. Looked up from germline, CDR1 is SNHLY and CDR2 is FYNNEI.

Concerning this clonotype itself: A much larger clone lies one base from this, so it may be a read error. The rearrangement joins TRBV19 to TRBJ1-2; no clear D gene. This CDR3 is built from 12 residues. Germline CDR1 and CDR2: LNHDA and SQIVND (reference sequence). V was trimmed by 4 bases and J by 6 bases, leaving 9 bases between them. The CDR3 nucleotides read TGTGCCAGTAGTAGGGAGTGCAATGGCTACACCTTC. As protein: CASSRECNGYTF.

The chain uses TRBV11-2 and TRBJ1-1; 9 bases fit TRBD1. The CDR3 consists of 17 residues. In germline, CDR1 is SGHAT, CDR2 FQNNGV. V gave up 0 bases and J gave up 2 bases; unmatched junction bases: 7. The CDR3 is CASSLDLTGGINTEAFF. The CDR3 DNA reads as TGTGCCAGCAGCTTAGATTTGACAGGGGGTATTAACACTGAAGCTTTCTTT.

This clonotype was detected only a few times. This rearrangement joins TRBV2 to TRBJ2-7; D remains ambiguous. V lost 8 bases, J lost 4 bases, and 12 bases lay in between. CDR3 length equals 12 residues. Germline CDR1 reads SNHLY; CDR2 reads FYNNEI. The CDR3 DNA is TGTGCCAGCTCCCCTGAGAGGTACGAGCAGTACTTC. Protein sequence: CASSPERYEQYF.

This chain uses TRBV2 with TRBJ2-7; D gene uncertain. Germline V gene sequence: CDR1 SNHLY, CDR2 FYNNEI. V lost 5 bases, J lost 5 bases, and 7 bases lay in between. This CDR3 is built from 11 residues. The CDR3 DNA sequence: TGTGCCAGCAGTCCTAAAGACGAGCAGTACTTC. Translation gives CASSPKDEQYF. The full variable domain, in which reference TRBV2 and TRBJ2-7 provide the parts outside the CDR3, is EPEVTQTPSHQVTQMGQEVILRCVPISNHLYFYWYRQILGQKVEFLVSFYNNEISEKSEIFDDQFSVERPDGSNFTLKIRSTKLEDSAMYFCASSPKDEQYFGPGTRLTVT.

The rearrangement links TRBV20-1 to TRBJ1-1, with a weak D call TRBD1 (6 bases). V was cut by 0 bases and J by 5 bases, with 10 bases left in between. The CDR3 has 13 amino acids. Per germline, CDR1 DFQATT and CDR2 SNEGSKA (reference sequence). CDR3 residues: CSAREPGVTEAFF. The DNA for the CDR3 is TGCAGTGCTAGAGAACCAGGGGTGACTGAAGCTTTCTTT.